Each of the 9 T cell receptor beta chains below was sequenced from the same sample in a study of identical twins. From the 5' RACE reads, TCRdb called clonotypes with MiXCR, one entry per CDR3 protein. The sample shows 500,000 to 600,000 distinct CDR3 sequences, 20% to 25% of them seen only once. These data were also filed under a second study, of T cells expressing NK-cell markers.

The sample comprised CD4+ T cells sorted from blood. All receptors derive from a woman in her late teens or twenties in good health.

In this sample, this clonotype turned up a few times. The J gene is TRBJ1-2, the V gene TRBV4-2, with D possibly TRBD1 on 5 matching bases. The V gene lost 0 bases and the J gene lost 8 bases, with 25 bases spanning the gap. This CDR3 is built from 18 residues. CDR1 is LGHNA, CDR2 YNFKEQ, per germline. For the CDR3, the DNA is TGTGCCAGCAGCCAAGATAGGGCAGGGACCACGCAGAGGGAAGGCTACACCTTC. Its protein product is CASSQDRAGTTQREGYTF.

The CDR3 sequence is CASSFEGGGDTQYF. The CDR3 nucleotides read TGTGCCAGCAGCTTTGAGGGAGGGGGAGATACGCAGTATTTT. The chain recombines TRBV7-9 with TRBJ2-3, with D possibly being TRBD2 (7 bases). The CDR3 extends over 14 amino acids. The germline V gene has CDR1 SEHNR and CDR2 FQNEAQ (reference sequence). V lost 3 bases, J lost 5 bases, and 12 bases lay in between. The full variable domain, its missing parts supplied by reference TRBV7-9 and TRBJ2-3, is DTGVSQNPRHKITKRGQNVTFRCDPISEHNRLYWYRQTLGQGPEFLTYFQNEAQLEKSRLLSDRFSAERPKGSFSTLEIQRTEQGDSAMYLCASSFEGGGDTQYFGPGTRLTVL.

The V gene is TRBV20-1, the J gene TRBJ2-3; 7 bases fit TRBD1. Per germline, CDR1 DFQATT and CDR2 SNEGSKA (reference sequence). The junction had 9 bases not matched to a gene; V was cut back by 4 bases and J by 2 bases. This CDR3 comprises 15 residues. CDR3 DNA: TGCAGTGCTATGACAGGGCGTAGATTCACAGATACGCAGTATTTT. This translates into CSAMTGRRFTDTQYF.

This clonotype was recorded many times. CDR3 amino acids: CSVLAYNEQFF. In DNA, the CDR3 is TGCAGTGTGTTAGCCTACAATGAGCAGTTCTTC. J is TRBJ2-1 and V is TRBV20-1, with D uncertain. The V end was cut by 7 bases, the J end by 2 bases, with 6 bases between. CDR1 and CDR2 (germline): DFQATT, SNEGSKA (reference sequence). The CDR3 has 11 residues.

The chain combines TRBV18 with TRBJ2-1; no firm D call. The CDR3 has 16 amino acids. Germline loops: CDR1 KGHSH, CDR2 LQKENI. V lost 5 bases and J lost 0, with 14 bases in between. CDR3 in amino acids: CASSDLGGSSYNEQFF. Here the CDR3 DNA reads TGTGCCAGCTCAGACCTCGGCGGAAGCTCCTACAATGAGCAGTTCTTC.

This clonotype came up a few times. As DNA, the CDR3 is TGTGCCAGCAGCTTAAATCCGTACCAAAGCCACAATGAGCAGTTCTTC. This encodes CASSLNPYQSHNEQFF. V usage is TRBV11-3 and J usage is TRBJ2-1; D not certain. The CDR3 is 16 amino acids. V was trimmed by 2 bases and J by 5 bases, leaving 16 bases between them. CDR1 is SGHNT, CDR2 YENEEA, per germline.

This clonotype was observed a few times. This chain joins TRBV6-1 and TRBJ2-3; D might be TRBD1 or TRBD2, each matching 5 bases. This CDR3 is built from 14 residues. Looked up from germline, CDR1 is MNHNS and CDR2 is SASEGT. V was trimmed by 6 bases and J by 0 bases, leaving 10 bases between them. The CDR3 DNA reads as TGTGCCAGCAGCGGGACCCTTAGCACAGATACGCAGTATTTT. Translation gives CASSGTLSTDTQYF.

The chain joins TRBV12-3 or TRBV12-4 to TRBJ2-7; perhaps TRBD1 as D (6 bases). CDR3 length: 13 amino acids. V was shortened by 5 bases and J by 2 bases, with 10 bases between the two germline ends. The CDR3 reads CASSKDRTYEQYF. The CDR3 nucleotides read TGTGCCAGCAGTAAAGACAGGACCTACGAGCAGTACTTC.

A few counts support this clonotype. The chain employs TRBV6-4 and TRBJ2-1, with 15 bases identical to TRBD2. The CDR3 is 19 residues long. CDR1 MRHNA and CDR2 SNTAGT come from the germline V gene. V shed 9 bases, J shed 8 bases, and the junction held 20 bases outside the gene matches. In nucleotides, the CDR3 is TGTGCCAGGCCTATTTCTTATGGACTAGCGGGGGGGCCTAGGCATGAGCAGTTCTTC. Its translation: CARPISYGLAGGPRHEQFF.